Following are 19 T cell receptor beta chains from one sample sequenced in a study of shared clonotypes between healthy human individuals. Here immunoSEQ multiplex PCR was the method, and the copy in TCRdb shows in-frame clones only, minus some. The sample has about 2.4 million clones; over 85% are singletons. Sequences were obtained from naive CD4+ T cells from PBMCs. Described subset: CD45RA+ positively selected. The receptors shown here come from a young man in good health. Some clones in this sample may be carry-over from other donors' samples.

This clone occurred a few times. The same CDR3 is also encoded by other DNA sequences in this sample. The rearrangement uses TRBV9 and TRBJ1-1, with D possibly being TRBD1 (6 bases). Trimming removed 3 bases from V and 2 bases from J, with 8 bases in between. CDR1 and CDR2 (germline): SGDLS, YYNGEE. The CDR3 consists of 13 residues. The CDR3 loop reads CASSAQGNTEAFF. DNA for the CDR3: TGTGCCAGCAGCGCACAGGGAAACACTGAAGCTTTCTTT.

The V and J genes are TRBV7-9 and TRBJ2-1, with no clear D. V was pared by 5 bases and J by 0 bases, with 14 bases between. This CDR3 spans 16 amino acids. Germline CDR1 and CDR2: SEHNR and FQNEAQ (reference sequence). CDR3 bases: TGTGCCAGCAGCCGAAGACCGTCATACTCCTACAATGAGCAGTTCTTC. Protein sequence: CASSRRPSYSYNEQFF.

The V and J genes are TRBV27 and TRBJ2-1, with 7 bases lining up with TRBD2. This CDR3 region has 15 residues. Germline CDR1 and CDR2: MNHEY and SMNVEV (reference sequence). V shed 6 bases and J 1 base; nucleotides not matched to a gene: 6. DNA of the CDR3: TGTGCCAGCAGCCGCTTCGGGAGGTCCTACAATGAGCAGTTCTTC. This sequence encodes CASSRFGRSYNEQFF.

V usage is TRBV28 and J usage is TRBJ2-2; a possible D gene is TRBD2 (5 bases). The germline CDR1 and CDR2 sequences are MDHEN and SYDVKM. Trimming stripped 7 bases from V and 4 bases from J, with 13 bases between. CDR3 length: 14 amino acids. This CDR3 reads CASTGRRGTGELFF. The DNA for the CDR3 is TGTGCCAGCACCGGCCGCCGGGGCACCGGGGAGCTGTTTTTT.

J is TRBJ2-7 and V is TRBV5-4; tentative D call: TRBD2 (5 bases). CDR1 and CDR2 from the germline V gene are SGHNT and YYREEE (reference sequence). Trimming shortened V by 4 bases and J by 1 base, and 18 bases separated the two germline ends. The CDR3 sequence is 16 residues long. The chain's CDR3 is CASSTIAGKASYEQYF. DNA of the CDR3: TGTGCCAGCAGCACAATCGCCGGGAAAGCTTCCTACGAGCAGTACTTC. The whole variable domain, remainder taken from reference TRBV5-4 and TRBJ2-7, is ETGVTQSPTHLIKTRGQQVTLRCSSQSGHNTVSWYQQALGQGPQFIFQYYREEENGRGNFPPRFSGLQFPNYSSELNVNALELDDSALYLCASSTIAGKASYEQYFGPGTRLTVT.

The rearrangement uses TRBV7-8 and TRBJ1-3; D remains unclear. The CDR3 runs to 15 residues. V shed 6 bases and J shed 0 bases, with 12 bases lying between them. CDR1 is SGHVS and CDR2 is FQNEAQ in the germline V gene. CDR3 bases: TGTGCCAGCAGTCGTGGCCCCCTCTCTGGAAACACCATATATTTT. It yields the protein CASSRGPLSGNTIYF.

With regard to this clone: Germline is not matched at one junction end, which may reflect a read error. The chain is built from TRBV28 and TRBJ2-1; 11 nucleotides line up with TRBD2. The CDR3 is 14 residues long. The V gene's germline CDR1 is MDHEN and CDR2 SYDVKM. The CDR3 region has the DNA TGTGCCAGCAGTTTTAAAAGACTAGCGGGAAATAAAGTCTTC. Its protein is CASSFKRLAGNKVF.

The rearrangement uses TRBV7-8 and TRBJ2-4; no reliable D call. V lost 1 base and J lost 5, with 9 bases in between. CDR1 is SGHVS and CDR2 is FQNEAQ in the germline V gene. There are 14 residues in the CDR3. The CDR3 region is CASSLVGYENIQYF. The CDR3 DNA reads as TGTGCCAGCAGCTTAGTCGGGTACGAAAACATTCAGTACTTC.

The V gene is TRBV2, the J gene TRBJ2-6, with 8 bases identical to TRBD2. The CDR3 consists of 16 residues. Germline CDR1 and CDR2: SNHLY and FYNNEI. The CDR3 nucleotides read TGTGGACGCGCCGGGGGGGCGAGACATGGGGCCAACGTCCTGACTTTC. Translating gives CGRAGGARHGANVLTF.

The CDR3 loop is CASSGGGTANTGELFF. Here the CDR3 DNA reads TGTGCCAGCAGCGGGGGGGGGACAGCGAACACCGGGGAGCTGTTTTTT. The V call is TRBV9, the J call TRBJ2-2; D is tentatively TRBD1 or TRBD2 (7 bases each). Germline CDR1 SGDLS, CDR2 YYNGEE. This CDR3 is built from 16 residues. The V and J ends lost 3 bases and 0 bases respectively, with 12 bases between them.

As concerns this clone: This specimen includes other DNA sequences encoding the same CDR3. The chain links TRBV7-2 to TRBJ2-1, with 7 bases aligning to TRBD1. J was trimmed by 4 bases and V by 1 base; bases with no gene match: 1. CDR1 is SGHTA and CDR2 is FQGNSA in the germline V gene. This CDR3 has 14 residues. CDR3 DNA sequence: TGTGCCAGCAGCTTAGGGGGACAGTACAATGAGCAGTTCTTC. Amino acid sequence: CASSLGGQYNEQFF.

The V call is TRBV7-6, the J call TRBJ2-1; maybe TRBD2 (6 bases). The germline V gene encodes CDR1 SGHVS and CDR2 FNYEAQ. The CDR3 length is 17 residues. Trimming took 4 bases from V and 1 from J, leaving 17 bases between them. DNA of the CDR3: TGTGCCAGCAGCTCAACCTTCGGAGGGGATTCCTACAATGAGCAGTTCTTC. This translates into CASSSTFGGDSYNEQFF.

The chain links TRBV7-2 to TRBJ1-2, with a possible D match to TRBD1 (5 bases). Germline CDR1 SGHTA, CDR2 FQGNSA. The CDR3 has 13 residues. The V end lost 5 bases, the J end lost 8 bases, and 15 bases lay between the germline ends. CDR3 sequence (DNA): TGTGCCAGCAGCACTCAGGGTATTGACGGCTACACCTTC. It is translated as CASSTQGIDGYTF.

The chain recombines TRBV19 with TRBJ1-2; TRBD1 matches at 7 bases. The CDR3 runs 13 residues. CDR1 and CDR2 (germline): LNHDA, SQIVND (reference sequence). The trim removed 3 bases at V and 6 bases at J, leaving 4 bases unmatched. DNA for the CDR3: TGTGCCAGTAGTATCAGGGGGAGGGATGGCTACACCTTC. This translates into CASSIRGRDGYTF.

V is TRBV7-6 and J is TRBJ1-2, with a possible D match to TRBD1 (6 bases). The germline V gene encodes CDR1 SGHVS and CDR2 FNYEAQ. This CDR3 spans 15 amino acids. V dropped 5 bases and J dropped 0 bases, with 13 bases sitting between them. The CDR3 here is CASSPRDTANYGYTF. CDR3 in DNA: TGTGCCAGCAGCCCCCGGGACACCGCTAACTATGGCTACACCTTC.

This clone was recorded a few times. This chain connects TRBV2 to TRBJ1-5; D is perhaps TRBD1 (5 bases). Germline CDR1 SNHLY, CDR2 FYNNEI. V was pared by 2 bases and J by 2 bases, with 22 bases between. The CDR3 length is 19 residues. In DNA, the CDR3 is TGTGCCAGCAGTGAATTAGGTCCCGTGGGGGAACTAGGCAATCAGCCCCAGCATTTT. Its translation: CASSELGPVGELGNQPQHF.

The V and J genes are TRBV6-1 and TRBJ2-1; 7 positions match TRBD2. Germline CDR1 MNHNS, CDR2 SASEGT. There are 16 residues in the CDR3. V gave up 2 bases and J gave up 8 bases; unmatched junction bases: 12. The chain's CDR3 is CASSEFHRTSLDEQFF. CDR3 in DNA: TGTGCCAGCAGTGAATTTCATAGGACTAGTTTGGATGAGCAGTTCTTC.

The chain joins TRBV28 to TRBJ2-2; D possibly uses TRBD1 or TRBD2 (5 bases each). There are 13 residues in the CDR3. Trimming removed 6 bases at V and 7 bases at J, with 12 bases between. From germline, CDR1 is MDHEN and CDR2 SYDVKM. This CDR3 is CASRNQGRGELFF. Written as DNA, the CDR3 is TGTGCCAGCAGGAATCAGGGACGCGGGGAGCTGTTTTTT.

The V gene is TRBV9, the J gene TRBJ2-7; D is possibly TRBD1 (6 bases). This CDR3 comprises 15 residues. V lost 0 bases, J lost 2 bases, and 12 bases lay in between. The V gene's germline CDR1 is SGDLS and CDR2 YYNGEE. This CDR3 is CASSVEVDSAYEQYF. Written as DNA, the CDR3 is TGTGCCAGCAGCGTAGAGGTGGACAGCGCCTACGAGCAGTACTTC.